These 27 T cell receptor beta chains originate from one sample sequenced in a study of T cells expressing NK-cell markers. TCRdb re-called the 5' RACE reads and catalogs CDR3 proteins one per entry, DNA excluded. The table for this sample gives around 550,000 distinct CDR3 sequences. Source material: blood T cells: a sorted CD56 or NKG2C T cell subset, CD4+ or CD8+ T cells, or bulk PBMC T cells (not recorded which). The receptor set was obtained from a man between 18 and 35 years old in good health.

The CDR3 protein is CATSSGMGKEEKLFF. V gene TRBV15 combines with J gene TRBJ1-4; TCRdb's assignment of TRBD1 cannot be checked, as there is no DNA. Per the germline V gene, CDR1 is LNHNV and CDR2 is YYDKDF (reference sequence). The CDR3 spans 15 residues.

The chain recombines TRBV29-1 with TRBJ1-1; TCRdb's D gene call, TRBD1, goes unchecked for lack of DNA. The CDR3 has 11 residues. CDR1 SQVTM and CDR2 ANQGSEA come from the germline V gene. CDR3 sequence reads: CSLLQGFEAFF.

CDR3 region: CASSPNLEVGKETQYF. The chain combines TRBV4-3 with TRBJ2-5. The CDR3 totals 16 residues. CDR1 is LGHNA and CDR2 is YSLEER in the germline V gene.

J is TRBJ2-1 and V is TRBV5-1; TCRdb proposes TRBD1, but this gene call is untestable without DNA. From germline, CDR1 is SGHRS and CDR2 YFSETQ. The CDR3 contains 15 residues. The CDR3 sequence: CASSFGQGRRNEQFF.

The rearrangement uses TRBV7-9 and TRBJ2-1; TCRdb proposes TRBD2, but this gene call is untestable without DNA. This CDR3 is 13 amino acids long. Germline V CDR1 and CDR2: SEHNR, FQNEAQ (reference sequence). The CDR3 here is CASSLGGRREQFF.

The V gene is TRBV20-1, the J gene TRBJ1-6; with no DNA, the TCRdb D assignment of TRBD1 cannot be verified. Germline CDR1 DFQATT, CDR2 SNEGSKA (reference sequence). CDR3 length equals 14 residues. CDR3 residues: CSAREQGLVSPLHF.

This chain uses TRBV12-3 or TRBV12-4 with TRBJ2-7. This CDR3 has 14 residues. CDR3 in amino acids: CASSFRVLSYEQYF.

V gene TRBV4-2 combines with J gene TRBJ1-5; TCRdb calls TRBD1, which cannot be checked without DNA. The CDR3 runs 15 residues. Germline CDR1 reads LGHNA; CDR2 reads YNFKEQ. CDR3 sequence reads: CASSPRDRVNQPQHF.

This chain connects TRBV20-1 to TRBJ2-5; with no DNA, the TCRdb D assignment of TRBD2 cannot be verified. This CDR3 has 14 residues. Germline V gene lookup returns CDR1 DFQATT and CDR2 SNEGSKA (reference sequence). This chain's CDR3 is CSAGGLGLEETQYF.

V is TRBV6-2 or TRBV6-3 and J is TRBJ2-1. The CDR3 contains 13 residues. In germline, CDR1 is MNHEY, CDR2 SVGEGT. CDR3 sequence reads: CASKKTGYNEQFF.

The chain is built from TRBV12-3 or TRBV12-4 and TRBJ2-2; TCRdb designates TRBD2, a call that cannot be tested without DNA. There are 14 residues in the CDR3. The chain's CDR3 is CASSFFRENGELFF.

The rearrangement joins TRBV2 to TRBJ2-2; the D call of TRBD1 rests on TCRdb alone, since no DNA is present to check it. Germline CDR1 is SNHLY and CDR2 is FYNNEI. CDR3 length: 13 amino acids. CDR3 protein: CAKADSLAGELFF.

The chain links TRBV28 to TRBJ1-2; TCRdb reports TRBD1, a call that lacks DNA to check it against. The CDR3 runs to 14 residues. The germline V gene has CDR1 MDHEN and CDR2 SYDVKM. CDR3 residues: CASSWGGSNYGYTF.

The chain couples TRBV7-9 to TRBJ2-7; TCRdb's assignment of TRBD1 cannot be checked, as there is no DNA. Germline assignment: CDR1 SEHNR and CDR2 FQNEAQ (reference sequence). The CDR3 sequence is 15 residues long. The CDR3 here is CASSIDGPPRNEQYF.

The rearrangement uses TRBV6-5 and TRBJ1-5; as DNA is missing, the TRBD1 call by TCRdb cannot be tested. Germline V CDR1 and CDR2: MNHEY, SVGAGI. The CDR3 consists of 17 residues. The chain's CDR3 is CASSYPRRGYTNQPQHF.

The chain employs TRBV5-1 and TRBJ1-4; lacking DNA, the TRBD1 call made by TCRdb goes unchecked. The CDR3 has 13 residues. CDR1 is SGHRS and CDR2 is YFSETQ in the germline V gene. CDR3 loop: CASSRWGKEKLFF.

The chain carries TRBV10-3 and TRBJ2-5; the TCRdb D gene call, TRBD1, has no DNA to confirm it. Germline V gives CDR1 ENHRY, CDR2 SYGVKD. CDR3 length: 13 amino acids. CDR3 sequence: CAISGTYRETQYF.

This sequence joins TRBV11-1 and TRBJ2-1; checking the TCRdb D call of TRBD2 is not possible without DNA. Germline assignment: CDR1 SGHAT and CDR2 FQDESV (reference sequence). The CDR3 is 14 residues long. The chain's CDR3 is CASSRELVADEQFF.

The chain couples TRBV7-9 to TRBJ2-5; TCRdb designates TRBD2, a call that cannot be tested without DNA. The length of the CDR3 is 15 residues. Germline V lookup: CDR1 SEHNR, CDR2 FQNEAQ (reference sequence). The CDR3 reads CASSLEAARFMTQYF.

The CDR3 here is CASIGGNTGGETQYF. This chain uses TRBV12-3 or TRBV12-4 with TRBJ2-5; the TRBD2 assignment by TCRdb is unverifiable without DNA. CDR3 length: 15 amino acids.

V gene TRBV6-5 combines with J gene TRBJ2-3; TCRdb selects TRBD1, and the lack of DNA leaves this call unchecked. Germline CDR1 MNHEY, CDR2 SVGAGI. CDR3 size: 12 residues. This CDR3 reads CASRDRVDTQYF.

The CDR3 is CASSLGHPTNEQFF. This sequence joins TRBV5-1 and TRBJ2-1; TCRdb indicates TRBD1, and absent DNA this call remains unverified. The CDR3 sequence is 14 residues long. CDR1 and CDR2 (germline): SGHRS, YFSETQ.

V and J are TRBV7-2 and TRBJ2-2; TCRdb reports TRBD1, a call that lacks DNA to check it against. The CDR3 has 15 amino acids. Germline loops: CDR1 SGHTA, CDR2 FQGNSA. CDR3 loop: CASSLGGAGTGELFF.

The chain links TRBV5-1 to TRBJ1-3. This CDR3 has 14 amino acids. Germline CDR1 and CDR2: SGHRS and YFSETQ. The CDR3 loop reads CASSLEASGNTIYF.

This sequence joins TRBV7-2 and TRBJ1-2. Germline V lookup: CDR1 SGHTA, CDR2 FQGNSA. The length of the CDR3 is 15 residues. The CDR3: CASSFFSRRRDGYTF.

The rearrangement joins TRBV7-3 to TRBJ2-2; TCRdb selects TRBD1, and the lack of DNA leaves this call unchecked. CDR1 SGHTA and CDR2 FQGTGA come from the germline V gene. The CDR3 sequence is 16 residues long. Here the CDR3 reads CASSLTGGMDTGELFF.

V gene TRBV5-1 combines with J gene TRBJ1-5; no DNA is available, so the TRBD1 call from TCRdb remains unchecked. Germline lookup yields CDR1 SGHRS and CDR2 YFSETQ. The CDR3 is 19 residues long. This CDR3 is CASSPRPTRQGLVNQPQHF.